This paragraph covers one T cell receptor beta chain sequence. The PCR ran on 60 Vbeta and 13 Jbeta primers. The protocol was immunoSEQ multiplex PCR, while the TCRdb copy is restricted to in-frame clones and leaves out a portion. The sample lists about 110,000 clones; roughly 70% were seen once. The sample belongs to a study of cytomegalovirus exposure and HLA in healthy donors. CDR1 is MDHEN, CDR2 SYDVKM, per germline. The CDR3 runs to 13 residues. Trimming removed 8 bases at V and 0 bases at J, with 11 bases between. The TCR originated in a man between 35 and 55 years old in good health and CMV-seronegative. The chain employs TRBV28 and TRBJ2-7; perhaps TRBD1 as D (6 bases). Material for sequencing was PBMCs. CDR3 sequence reads: CASGIGGSYEQYF. CDR3 bases: TGTGCCAGCGGCATAGGGGGCTCCTACGAGCAGTACTTC.